This TCR beta chain was captured by sequencing in a study of blood T cell repertoires in COVID-19 (dated by TCRdb to 2018 to 2021). The study in broad terms: Collaborator samples came from the United States, Italy and Spain and covered acute and convalescent phases of COVID-19. A freely available public database, intended as a resource for researchers studying the immune response to SARS-CoV-2, is where the repertoires were released. The dataset comprised deeply sampled blood TCRbeta repertoires from subjects exposed to, actively infected with, or recovered from COVID-19. Samples were obtained from the ongoing ImmuneRACE study (first 160 participants) and from 1,254 subjects provided by 6 global collaborators. Where available, HLA class I and class II types were taken from metadata supplied by the sample provider and were not determined by assay-based typing. The material from the prospective study consisted of cDNA or gDNA derived from T cells, B-cell-depleted T cells, or PBMCs. Nearly every sample came with metadata listing a de-identified subject ID, COVID-19 status, age in years and sex.

From the germline V gene, CDR1 is SGHRS and CDR2 is YFSETQ. V loses 4 bases, J loses 1 base, and the germline ends lie 14 bases apart. The CDR3 starts with the cysteine, ends with the phenylalanine, and has 15 residues. Only the CDR3 DNA stays, 45 bases, in frame from base 1. Each collaborating institution followed its own protocols to collect whole blood in K2EDTA tubes. Collaborator samples were shipped for TCRbeta analysis as frozen whole blood, isolated PBMCs, or DNA extracted from either sample type. Details on this clone: The target of this receptor is not known. No base qualities exist here, and no much larger clone lies one base off it.

What the work shows at the level of the full study, not this receptor alone: Clinical and demographic metadata were provided uncurated, with the amount varying by source and participant.

TCRbeta CDR3 regions were amplified from genomic DNA using the immunoSEQ Assay, a bias-controlled multiplex PCR. The study's processing was this. The number of nucleated cells in each sample was estimated from the amplification of reference gene primers within the assay. To quantify the absolute abundance of each unique TCRbeta CDR3 rearrangement, sequence reads were collapsed and filtered. For each sample, productive Simpson clonality was calculated as the square root of Simpson's diversity index across productive rearrangements. TCRdb limited this immuneACCESS table to in-frame rearrangements with V and J called. A share of clones is missing; checked studies link under half to unresolved V genes, and the rest is unexplained. V, J and clone size reflect that table, while D and trimming were determined from the DNA. For this sample the table gives some 180,000 clones, of which around 85% were detected only once. The leading ten clones occupy around 20% of the sample.

Sequenced input: peripheral blood. The V and J segments used are TRBV5-1 and TRBJ1-1, and perhaps TRBD1 as D gene, on 6 matching bases. The sequence derives from a man aged 65 to 85 with active or convalescent COVID-19. The bases read TGCGCCAGCAGCCTTGGCGGGGGGCCGAACACTGAAGCTTTCTTT. Translated, this gives CASSLGGGPNTEAFF.